The clone carrying this T cell receptor beta chain was seen many times. Time point indicated: persistent/refractory GD, antithyroid drugs over 5 years with positive TRAb. Scientists built the TCR library using RNA that was extracted from PBMCs. These data belong to a study of regulatory T cells in long-lasting Graves disease. Building the TCR beta libraries relied on iRepertoire HTBI primers, and CDR3 regions underwent Arm-PCR. TCRdb itself ran the multiplex PCR reads through MiXCR, one entry per CDR3 protein. In the table there are fewer than 550,000 distinct CDR3 sequences, approximately 21% of which are singletons. This CDR3 is 13 amino acids long. CDR1 is MDHEN, CDR2 SYDVKM, per germline. V lost 6 bases and J lost 8, with 16 bases in between.

Sequenced here: peripheral blood mononuclear cells (PBMCs), sampled when the disease was refractory, from a patient treated with antithyroid drugs. The chain joins TRBV28 to TRBJ1-2; D perhaps matches TRBD1 (5 bases). This sequence was found in a female donor with Graves disease. The CDR3 DNA sequence: TGTGCCAGCAGGGACTCGGGACTATTGGGCTACACCTTC. Translating it yields CASRDSGLLGYTF.